This T cell receptor beta chain was recovered during a study of T cell responses to AZD1222 COVID-19 vaccine (dated by TCRdb to the early 2020s). Regarding the study in general: Because spike-specific TCR depth and breadth did not differ between the two schedules, AZD1222 recipients who got a second dose at roughly 4 weeks were pooled with those who got a second dose at roughly 12 weeks. A total of 233 trial participants underwent TCR sequencing, of whom some 210 received two doses of AZD1222 and about 25 received two doses of the MenACWY control vaccine. Enrollment into the trials was organized by age into subgroups of 18-55, 56-69 and 70-plus years, and those subgroups contained roughly 160, 29 and 62 TCR-sequenced participants, respectively.

There are 16 amino acids in the CDR3, from cysteine to phenylalanine inclusive. Kept here is only the CDR3 DNA, which spans 48 bases and is read in frame from base 1. The CDR1 and CDR2 encoded by the germline V gene are SGHDN and FVKESK. V is trimmed back by 3 bases and J by 6 bases, and the junction contains 11 bases that no gene match accounts for. Read against the paper, the sample's time point label means: baseline before first vaccination. The vaccinee samples were drawn from two UK trials, COV001 and COV002, one of which was a single-blind randomized controlled phase 2/3 trial testing AZD1222 (ChAdOx1 nCoV-19) in healthy adults. Trial participant PBMC samples were collected at day 0 and day 28 after the second dose for TCRbeta chain sequencing. The CDR3 regions of human TCRbeta chains were subjected to immunosequencing. The published analysis was carried out like this. Repertoire TCRs were matched against a reference library of SARS-CoV-2-specific TCRs generated with the MIRA antigen-specificity platform. Breadth meant the fraction of unique TCRs that were SARS-CoV-2-associated, whereas depth meant the fraction of total T cells that were SARS-CoV-2-associated. Each spike-specific TCR was assigned to its reactive spike region and to a CD4 or CD8 class using the MIRA data. Log10-transformed breadth and depth values were compared by one-way ANOVA with Sidak's multiple comparisons tests. TCRdb mirrors the immuneACCESS table, restricted to in-frame sequences. Some clones are absent from its copies; in checked studies, under half trace to an unresolved V gene, and the reason for the others is unknown. The V and J calls and the clone size are those of that table, but D and trimming were determined from the DNA. This sample comprises around 86,000 clones, 90% of them detected only once. The top ten constitute 8.4% of the sample.

Broader findings and caveats from the paper: No day 14 peak-response samples were available, so repertoires were characterized only after the peak T cell response. After two AZD1222 doses, both the breadth and the depth of spike-specific TCRs were significantly higher than at day 0 and than in MenACWY recipients. Nearly half of unique spike-specific TCRs reportedly recognized epitopes outside regions mutated in the B.1.351 and B.1.1.7 variants. Most participants were white British and females outnumbered males, and the authors suggested that clonal diversity may have been underestimated. Conclusions about previously exposed vaccinees are limited because only six or seven AZD1222 recipients were SARS-CoV-2 seropositive at baseline. The vaccine-associated CD4 TCRs covered the entire spike protein, and the dominant responses fell in regions 160-218 and 743-854. The 56-69-year group was small, and its depth increase did not reach significance, likely because of low power.

Note on this clone: Its specific antigen is unknown. No much larger clone is present one base from it, and per-base qualities are unavailable.

The clonotype was recovered from an adult in good health. The chain is assembled from TRBV14 and TRBJ2-3, with 8 bases in between that match TRBD2. The sample was peripheral blood, taken on day 0 of AZD1222 vaccination. The DNA sequence follows: TGTGCCAGCAGCCAGGGGACTGCGGGGGGAATGGATACGCAGTATTTT. Translated, this gives CASSQGTAGGMDTQYF.